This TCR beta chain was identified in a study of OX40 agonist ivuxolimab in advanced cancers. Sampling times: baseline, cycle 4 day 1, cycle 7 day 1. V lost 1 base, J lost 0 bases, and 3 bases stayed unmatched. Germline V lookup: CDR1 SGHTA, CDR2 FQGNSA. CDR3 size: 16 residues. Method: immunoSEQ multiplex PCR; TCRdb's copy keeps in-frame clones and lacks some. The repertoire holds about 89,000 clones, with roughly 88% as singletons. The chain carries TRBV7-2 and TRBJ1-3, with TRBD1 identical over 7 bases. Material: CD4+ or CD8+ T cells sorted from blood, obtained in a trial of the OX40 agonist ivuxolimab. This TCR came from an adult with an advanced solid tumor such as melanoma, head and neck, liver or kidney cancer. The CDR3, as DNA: TGTGCCAGCAGCTTAGGACAGGGACTCTCTGGAAACACCATATATTTT. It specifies CASSLGQGLSGNTIYF.